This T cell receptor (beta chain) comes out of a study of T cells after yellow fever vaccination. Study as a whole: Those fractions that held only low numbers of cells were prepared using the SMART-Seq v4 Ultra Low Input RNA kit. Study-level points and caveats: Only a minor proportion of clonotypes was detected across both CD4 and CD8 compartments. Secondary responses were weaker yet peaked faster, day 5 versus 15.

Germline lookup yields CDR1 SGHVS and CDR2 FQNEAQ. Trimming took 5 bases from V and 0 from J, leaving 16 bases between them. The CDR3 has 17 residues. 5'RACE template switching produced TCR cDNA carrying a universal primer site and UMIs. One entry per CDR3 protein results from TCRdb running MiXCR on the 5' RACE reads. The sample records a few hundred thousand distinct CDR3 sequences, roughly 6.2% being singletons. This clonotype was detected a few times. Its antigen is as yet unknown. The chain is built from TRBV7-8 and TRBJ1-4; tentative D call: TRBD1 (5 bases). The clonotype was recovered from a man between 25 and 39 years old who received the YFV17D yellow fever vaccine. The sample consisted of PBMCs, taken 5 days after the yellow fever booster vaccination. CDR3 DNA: TGTGCCAGCAGCGCGGTCGGGGGTATTCCAACTAATGAAAAACTGTTTTTT. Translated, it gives CASSAVGGIPTNEKLFF.